Listed here are 24 T cell receptor beta chains from one sample, sequenced in a study of beta chain features in type 1 diabetes. Expressed TCRB transcripts got sequenced, as all isolated RNA was reverse transcribed. Sequenced by immunoSEQ multiplex PCR; TCRdb stores in-frame clones only, minus some. Of 250,000 to 300,000 clones in the sample, 7.5% to 9.5% were seen once. The sample was central memory CD4+ T cells from blood. Receptor source: a young woman in good health.

This clone was seen a few times. The rearrangement joins TRBV29-1 to TRBJ2-3, with no clear D. Germline assignment: CDR1 SQVTM and CDR2 ANQGSEA. The V and J ends lost 4 bases and 4 bases respectively, with 15 bases between them. The CDR3 length is 14 residues. The CDR3 nucleotides are TGCAGCGTTGGCGCCTCTCAGGTCCCAGATACGCAGTATTTT. Its protein product is CSVGASQVPDTQYF.

This clone was observed a few times. The chain has TRBV19 and TRBJ1-1, with 8 bases fitting TRBD1. The germline V gene has CDR1 LNHDA and CDR2 SQIVND (reference sequence). V was clipped by 7 bases and J by 0 bases; unmatched bases: 7. There are 15 residues in the CDR3. The DNA of the CDR3 is TGTGCCAGTACCCACCGGGACAGGCTGAACACTGAAGCTTTCTTT. Protein sequence: CASTHRDRLNTEAFF. The full variable domain, its missing parts supplied by reference TRBV19 and TRBJ1-1, is DGGITQSPKYLFRKEGQNVTLSCEQNLNHDAMYWYRQDPGQGLRLIYYSQIVNDFQKGDIAEGYSVSREKKESFPLTVTSAQKNPTAFYLCASTHRDRLNTEAFFGQGTRLTVV.

This clone was picked up many times. The J gene is TRBJ2-3, the V gene TRBV7-9; 8 bases agree with TRBD1. Germline V gene data show CDR1 as SEHNR and CDR2 as FQNEAQ (reference sequence). V gave up 5 bases and J gave up 6 bases; unmatched junction bases: 7. The CDR3 has 14 amino acids. This CDR3 reads CASSRQGSGDTQYF. CDR3 DNA sequence: TGTGCCAGCAGCCGACAGGGGAGTGGGGATACGCAGTATTTT.

The rearrangement uses TRBV2 and TRBJ1-2; maybe TRBD1 (5 bases). With 5 bases removed from V and 1 base from J, the gap between germline ends came to 8 bases. The germline CDR1 and CDR2 sequences are SNHLY and FYNNEI. The CDR3 covers 13 residues. The CDR3 here is CASSRQINYGYTF. The DNA of the CDR3 is TGTGCCAGCAGTAGACAGATTAACTATGGCTACACCTTC. The whole variable domain, filled in from reference TRBV2 and TRBJ1-2, reads EPEVTQTPSHQVTQMGQEVILRCVPISNHLYFYWYRQILGQKVEFLVSFYNNEISEKSEIFDDQFSVERPDGSNFTLKIRSTKLEDSAMYFCASSRQINYGYTFGSGTRLTVV.

The chain couples TRBV28 to TRBJ2-1; D call uncertain. Germline V gene lookup returns CDR1 MDHEN and CDR2 SYDVKM. With 4 bases removed from V and 9 bases from J, the gap between germline ends came to 16 bases. This CDR3 has 14 residues. For the CDR3, the DNA is TGTGCCAGCAGTTCTAACCACATCTTGTTTGAGCAGTTCTTC. Translating gives CASSSNHILFEQFF. Full variable domain (outside the CDR3, taken from reference TRBV28 and TRBJ2-1): DVKVTQSSRYLVKRTGEKVFLECVQDMDHENMFWYRQDPGLGLRLIYFSYDVKMKEKGDIPEGYSVSREKKERFSLILESASTNQTSMYLCASSSNHILFEQFFGPGTRLTVL.

This clone turned up a few times. The chain joins TRBV7-3 to TRBJ2-3; 10 nucleotides match TRBD2. The CDR3 sequence is 18 residues long. The V segment lost 0 bases and the J segment 2 bases; nucleotides outside the gene matches: 8. Germline CDR1 is SGHTA and CDR2 is FQGTGA. The CDR3 region is CASSLTAISGGPTDTQYF. Here the CDR3 DNA reads TGTGCCAGCAGCTTAACGGCTATTAGCGGGGGGCCCACAGATACGCAGTATTTT.

The chain employs TRBV2 and TRBJ1-5; 7 bases are shared with TRBD1. Germline V CDR1 and CDR2: SNHLY, FYNNEI. The CDR3 loop spans 15 amino acids. V gave up 4 bases and J gave up 8 bases; unmatched junction bases: 11. This CDR3 reads CASSALNRGGEPQHF. Here the CDR3 DNA reads TGTGCCAGCAGTGCCCTAAACAGGGGTGGTGAGCCCCAGCATTTT.

This clone was counted ten times or more. V and J are TRBV19 and TRBJ2-2, with a possible D match to TRBD2 (6 bases). The CDR3 sequence is 14 residues long. In germline, CDR1 is LNHDA, CDR2 SQIVND (reference sequence). Trimming removed 4 bases at V and 3 bases at J, with 9 bases between. The CDR3 reads CASSTGLHTGELFF. CDR3 nucleotide sequence: TGTGCCAGTAGTACCGGACTACACACCGGGGAGCTGTTTTTT.

The chain has TRBV4-3 and TRBJ1-2; D perhaps matches TRBD1 (6 bases). Germline values: CDR1 LGHNA, CDR2 YSLEER. The CDR3 runs 12 residues. The V end lost 4 bases, the J end lost 7 bases, and 10 bases lay between the germline ends. The DNA for the CDR3 is TGCGCCAGCAGCCTACAGGGTCGTGGCTACACCTTC. Residues: CASSLQGRGYTF.

This clone appeared many times. The V and J genes are TRBV7-9 and TRBJ2-1; 7 bases match TRBD1. This CDR3 contains 15 residues. The J segment lost 5 bases and the V segment lost 5 bases, leaving 9 bases of the junction unmatched. CDR1 and CDR2 (germline): SEHNR, FQNEAQ (reference sequence). DNA for the CDR3: TGTGCCAGCAGCCGATGGACAGGAATAAACAATGAGCAGTTCTTC. Its protein is CASSRWTGINNEQFF. The variable domain in full, with the rest retrieved from reference TRBV7-9 and TRBJ2-1, is DTGVSQNPRHKITKRGQNVTFRCDPISEHNRLYWYRQTLGQGPEFLTYFQNEAQLEKSRLLSDRFSAERPKGSFSTLEIQRTEQGDSAMYLCASSRWTGINNEQFFGPGTRLTVL.

This clone was recorded at least ten times. V usage is TRBV16 and J usage is TRBJ1-6, with D uncertain. The CDR3 is 13 amino acids. Germline assignment: CDR1 KGHSY and CDR2 FQNENV. The V end was cut by 0 bases, the J end by 7 bases, with 4 bases between. The CDR3 DNA reads as TGTGCCAGCAGCCAATCAGCAAATTCACCCCTCCACTTT. Amino acids: CASSQSANSPLHF. Based on the CDR3 plus reference TRBV16 and TRBJ1-6, the full variable domain is GEEVAQTPKHLVRGEGQKAKLYCAPIKGHSYVFWYQQVLKNEFKFLISFQNENVFDETGMPKERFSAKCLPNSPCSLEIQATKLEDSAVYFCASSQSANSPLHFGNGTRLTVT.

This clone was observed many times. The rearrangement links TRBV18 to TRBJ2-1; 9 nucleotides line up with TRBD1. Germline assignment: CDR1 KGHSH and CDR2 LQKENI. This CDR3 has 18 amino acids. V lost 4 bases, J lost 6 bases, and 16 bases stayed unmatched. CDR3 nucleotide sequence: TGTGCCAGCTCACTCAAGTCTCCGGGACAGGGTTTTACCAATGAGCAGTTCTTC. It is translated as CASSLKSPGQGFTNEQFF.

This clone has a handful of counts. This rearrangement joins TRBV19 to TRBJ1-6; D is unclear. Germline CDR1 reads LNHDA; CDR2 reads SQIVND (reference sequence). This CDR3 region has 15 residues. V lost 3 bases, J lost 8 bases, and 14 bases lay in between. DNA for the CDR3: TGTGCCAGTAGTATGCGCCAGCCTATAGATTCACCCCTCCACTTT. It yields the protein CASSMRQPIDSPLHF.

In this sample, this clone turned up a few times. The V gene is TRBV7-6, the J gene TRBJ2-7, with TRBD1 identical over 7 bases. CDR1 and CDR2 from the germline V gene are SGHVS and FNYEAQ. V lost 4 bases and J lost 4; bases outside the gene matches: 4. CDR3 size: 13 residues. The CDR3 nucleotides read TGTGCCAGCAGCTCGAACAGGGGATACGAGCAGTACGTC. Translated: CASSSNRGYEQYV.

This clone was counted a few times. CDR3 nucleotide sequence: TGTGCCAGTAGTTTTTCATCCGGGACATCAAGGGAGGCTTTCTTT. The encoded protein is CASSFSSGTSREAFF. The chain carries TRBV19 and TRBJ1-1; D possibly corresponds to TRBD1 (6 bases). The length of the CDR3 is 15 residues. Germline CDR1 reads LNHDA; CDR2 reads SQIVND (reference sequence). V lost 5 bases to trimming and J lost 11 bases, with 24 bases between them.

This clone was detected only a few times. The chain has TRBV7-9 and TRBJ2-2; D not certain. Per the germline V gene, CDR1 is SEHNR and CDR2 is FQNEAQ (reference sequence). This CDR3 has 17 residues. Deletions cut 2 bases from V and 4 bases from J, with 17 bases between. In DNA, the CDR3 is TGTGCCAGCAGCTTAAGCCCGAAAAGATTGCTCACCGGGGAGCTGTTTTTT. As protein: CASSLSPKRLLTGELFF.

This clone was seen repeatedly, ten times or more. The chain recombines TRBV28 with TRBJ2-4; D is unresolved. There are 13 residues in the CDR3. V lost 4 bases to trimming and J lost 5 bases, with 9 bases between them. Germline V gene data show CDR1 as MDHEN and CDR2 as SYDVKM. CDR3 DNA: TGTGCCAGCAGTTGGGTTAGCCAAAACATTCAGTACTTC. This translates into CASSWVSQNIQYF.

This clone occurred a few times. This chain uses TRBV27 with TRBJ2-7; TRBD1 might be the D (6 bases). The CDR3 extends over 14 amino acids. V was cut by 6 bases and J by 6 bases, with 18 bases left in between. Germline CDR1 is MNHEY and CDR2 is SMNVEV (reference sequence). CDR3 nucleotide sequence: TGTGCCAGCAGCCTTAACAGGGCATCGGGCGAGCAGTACGTC. Protein sequence: CASSLNRASGEQYV.

This clone has just a few counts. The J gene is TRBJ2-3, the V gene TRBV21-1. TRBV21-1 is given as a pseudogene. CDR3 length: 17 amino acids. Written as DNA, the CDR3 is TGTGCCAGCAGCAAAGGGGGAGCGCCAGGGAGCACAGATACGCAGTATTTT. The encoded protein is CASSKGGAPGSTDTQYF.

As concerns this clone: At one end the junction does not follow the germline gene, possibly because of a read error. V is TRBV7-7 and J is TRBJ2-2; D is unresolved. Per the germline V gene, CDR1 is SSHAT and CDR2 is FNYEAQ (reference sequence). The CDR3 sequence is 13 residues long. In DNA, the CDR3 is TGTGCTAGCAGCGATAGCCGCGGCGGGGAGCTGTTTTTT. This codes for CASSDSRGGELFF.

This clone was seen a few times. J is TRBJ1-5 and V is TRBV25-1; 12 positions agree with TRBD1. Losses at the gene ends were 4 bases for V and 4 bases for J; bases not matched to a gene: 8. Germline loops: CDR1 MGHDK, CDR2 SYGVNS. CDR3 length equals 17 residues. CDR3 sequence reads: CASSAEGQGAGNQPQHF. DNA for the CDR3: TGTGCCAGCAGTGCCGAGGGACAGGGGGCCGGGAATCAGCCCCAGCATTTT.

Only a few counts were recorded for this clone. CDR3 loop: CASSPPGRGRGNTIYF. CDR3 bases: TGTGCCAGCAGTCCCCCGGGCAGGGGAAGAGGAAACACCATATATTTT. V usage is TRBV5-6 and J usage is TRBJ1-3, with D possibly matching TRBD1 (6 bases). V lost 5 bases and J lost 4, with 19 bases in between. This CDR3 is 16 amino acids long. Looked up from germline, CDR1 is SGHDT and CDR2 is YYEEEE.

This clone was recorded a few times. The V and J genes are TRBV2 and TRBJ2-1; 8 nucleotides line up with TRBD2. CDR3 length: 15 amino acids. The germline V gene encodes CDR1 SNHLY and CDR2 FYNNEI. After removal of 7 bases from V and 7 bases from J, the junction contained 12 bases not matched to a gene. The CDR3 spells CASNRATSGVNEQFF. The CDR3 DNA follows: TGTGCCAGCAACCGTGCCACTAGCGGAGTTAATGAGCAGTTCTTC.

This clone was seen a handful of times. The V gene is TRBV2, the J gene TRBJ2-1, with 8 bases matching TRBD2. The CDR3 totals 14 residues. The germline V gene has CDR1 SNHLY and CDR2 FYNNEI. The V gene end was trimmed by 10 bases and the J gene end by 4 bases; junction bases not matched to a gene: 9. The DNA for the CDR3 is TGTGCCACCGACCTTAGCGGGACTTACAATGAGCAGTTCTTC. The encoded protein is CATDLSGTYNEQFF.